These 32 T cell receptor beta chains were sequenced from one sample in a study of OX40 agonist ivuxolimab in advanced cancers. Sequencing was performed with immunoSEQ multiplex PCR; in TCRdb, only in-frame clones are kept and a portion is missing. The table includes about 40,000 clones, 80% to 90% detected once. The source was CD4+ or CD8+ T cells sorted from blood, collected in a trial of the OX40 agonist ivuxolimab. All receptors derive from an adult with an advanced solid tumor such as melanoma, head and neck, liver or kidney cancer.

The rearrangement links TRBV6-5 to TRBJ2-7, with no clear D. The length of the CDR3 is 15 residues. CDR1 is MNHEY, CDR2 SVGAGI, per germline. Trimming took off 0 bases at V and 0 bases at J, with 9 bases between the two ends. CDR3 region: CASSYSKESSYEQYF. The DNA of the CDR3 is TGTGCCAGCAGTTACTCAAAAGAAAGCTCCTACGAGCAGTACTTC.

This chain uses TRBV6-5 with TRBJ1-2; TRBD1 agrees at 7 bases. The V and J ends lost 6 bases and 0 bases, in that order; junction bases with no gene match: 7. The CDR3 length is 15 residues. Germline V gene data show CDR1 as MNHEY and CDR2 as SVGAGI. The CDR3 region is CASSYRGPPNYGYTF. Here the CDR3 DNA reads TGTGCCAGCAGCTACAGGGGCCCCCCTAACTATGGCTACACCTTC.

CDR3 residues: CASSSHGPSAPYEQYF. Written as DNA, the CDR3 is TGTGCCAGCAGCTCCCACGGACCTAGCGCGCCCTACGAGCAGTACTTC. The chain employs TRBV7-3 and TRBJ2-7; weak D call: TRBD2 (6 bases). The V gene's germline CDR1 is SGHTA and CDR2 FQGTGA. V lost 4 bases and J lost 2, with 18 bases in between. CDR3 length: 16 amino acids.

The chain uses TRBV29-1 and TRBJ2-7; 9 bases are shared with TRBD1. The CDR3 is 13 residues long. In germline, CDR1 is SQVTM, CDR2 ANQGSEA. V dropped 7 bases and J dropped 5; count of bases not matched to a gene: 9. As DNA, the CDR3 is TGCAGCGCCCTGGGACAGGGATGGGACGAGCAGTACTTC. This encodes CSALGQGWDEQYF.

The gene calls are TRBV6-5 and TRBJ2-2, with D uncertain. This CDR3 spans 15 amino acids. Germline CDR1 and CDR2: MNHEY and SVGAGI. The V end was cut by 4 bases, the J end by 7 bases, with 16 bases between. CDR3 bases: TGTGCCAGCAGTTCCTACACCTTCCCGGGCGGGGAGCTGTTTTTT. It specifies CASSSYTFPGGELFF.

This chain uses TRBV2 with TRBJ2-3; D unresolved. The V gene's germline CDR1 is SNHLY and CDR2 FYNNEI. The CDR3 consists of 14 residues. V lost 8 bases, J lost 2 bases, and 14 bases lay in between. CDR3 in DNA: TGTGCCAGCGGACCCTCTCGCCTCACAGATACGCAGTATTTT. Protein product: CASGPSRLTDTQYF. The variable domain in full, with the rest retrieved from reference TRBV2 and TRBJ2-3, is EPEVTQTPSHQVTQMGQEVILRCVPISNHLYFYWYRQILGQKVEFLVSFYNNEISEKSEIFDDQFSVERPDGSNFTLKIRSTKLEDSAMYFCASGPSRLTDTQYFGPGTRLTVL.

The rearrangement uses TRBV19 and TRBJ1-2; 7 bases map to TRBD1. CDR3 size: 14 residues. V trimming: 9 bases; J trimming: 7 bases; junction bases outside the gene matches: 14. Germline assignment: CDR1 LNHDA and CDR2 SQIVND (reference sequence). CDR3 sequence reads: CASSYRGSILGYTF. The CDR3 DNA sequence: TGTGCCAGCTCGTACAGGGGTAGTATTCTTGGCTACACCTTC.

The table lists this clone with a few counts. The genes are TRBV19 and TRBJ1-1, with D uncertain. Germline CDR1 and CDR2: LNHDA and SQIVND (reference sequence). Trimming stripped 5 bases from V and 1 base from J, with 20 bases between. The CDR3 contains 17 residues. The DNA for the CDR3 is TGTGCCAGTAGTGCTTTCGGACGCCGAACGGGGAACACTGAAGCTTTCTTT. The encoded protein is CASSAFGRRTGNTEAFF. Supplemented by reference TRBV19 and TRBJ1-1, the full variable domain reads DGGITQSPKYLFRKEGQNVTLSCEQNLNHDAMYWYRQDPGQGLRLIYYSQIVNDFQKGDIAEGYSVSREKKESFPLTVTSAQKNPTAFYLCASSAFGRRTGNTEAFFGQGTRLTVV.

This chain uses TRBV4-1 with TRBJ2-4; 7 nucleotides agree with TRBD1. Germline V gene sequence: CDR1 MGHRA, CDR2 YSYEKL. With 5 bases clipped from V and 6 bases from J, the junction kept 13 bases outside the gene matches. This CDR3 spans 16 amino acids. CDR3 DNA: TGCGCCAGCAGCAAGAATGTCGGACAGGCGGCAAACATTCAGTACTTC. It specifies CASSKNVGQAANIQYF.

J is TRBJ2-1 and V is TRBV9; D gene uncertain. The CDR3 runs to 15 residues. Germline V gene sequence: CDR1 SGDLS, CDR2 YYNGEE. The germline V and J ends were trimmed by 0 bases and 0 bases, with 7 bases remaining between them. CDR3 protein: CASSVAASSYNEQFF. In DNA form, the CDR3 reads TGTGCCAGCAGCGTAGCAGCCAGCTCCTACAATGAGCAGTTCTTC. The whole variable domain, remainder taken from reference TRBV9 and TRBJ2-1, is DSGVTQTPKHLITATGQRVTLRCSPRSGDLSVYWYQQSLDQGLQFLIQYYNGEERAKGNILERFSAQQFPDLHSELNLSSLELGDSALYFCASSVAASSYNEQFFGPGTRLTVL.

The CDR3 nucleotides read TGTGCCAGTGGTCCCGGGGGGGCGAACACTGAAGCTTTCTTT. Translated: CASGPGGANTEAFF. V and J are TRBV19 and TRBJ1-1, with TRBD1 as a possible D gene (6 bases). CDR1 LNHDA and CDR2 SQIVND come from the germline V gene (reference sequence). CDR3 length: 14 amino acids. V was cut by 8 bases and J by 1 base, with 14 bases left in between.

This clone showed up just once. The chain couples TRBV18 to TRBJ1-4; tentative D call: TRBD1 (6 bases). The CDR3 runs 16 residues. Germline V gives CDR1 KGHSH, CDR2 LQKENI. The V and J ends lost 4 bases and 0 bases respectively, with 12 bases between them. The CDR3 DNA sequence: TGTGCCAGCTCACGAGGACAGAGCTCAACTAATGAAAAACTGTTTTTT. This sequence encodes CASSRGQSSTNEKLFF.

In this sample, this clone turned up once. The chain uses TRBV7-2 and TRBJ2-7; perhaps TRBD2 as D (5 bases). Germline-derived CDR1 and CDR2 are SGHTA and FQGNSA. This CDR3 spans 14 amino acids. Trimming cost V 5 bases and J 3 bases, with 14 bases left between them. DNA of the CDR3: TGTGCCAGCAGCCCGACTAACAGCGGCTACGAGCAGTACTTC. Translation gives CASSPTNSGYEQYF.

This clone was found once. This rearrangement joins TRBV6-1 to TRBJ2-2, with a possible D match to TRBD1 (6 bases). This CDR3 contains 14 residues. Germline V gene data show CDR1 as MNHNS and CDR2 as SASEGT. V was clipped by 5 bases and J by 5 bases, with 12 bases between them. This CDR3 reads CASSPTGNTGELFF. DNA for the CDR3: TGTGCCAGCAGTCCTACAGGGAATACCGGGGAGCTGTTTTTT.

The V gene is TRBV7-3, the J gene TRBJ2-3; D may match TRBD1 or TRBD2 (5 bases each). Per germline, CDR1 SGHTA and CDR2 FQGTGA. Trimming shortened V by 2 bases and J by 2 bases, and 17 bases separated the two germline ends. CDR3 length: 17 amino acids. CDR3 region: CASSLFAQGASTDTQYF. CDR3 coding DNA: TGTGCCAGCAGCTTATTTGCGCAGGGAGCTTCCACAGATACGCAGTATTTT.

The V gene is TRBV18, the J gene TRBJ2-2; D is perhaps TRBD2 (5 bases). V lost 2 bases and J 7 bases, leaving 14 bases between the germline ends. The CDR3 extends over 15 amino acids. CDR1 and CDR2 from the germline V gene are KGHSH and LQKENI. The CDR3 region has the DNA TGTGCCAGCTCACCATTCGAGAGGGTTGGCGGGGAGCTGTTTTTT. This codes for CASSPFERVGGELFF.

The rearrangement joins TRBV18 to TRBJ2-3; perhaps D is TRBD1 or TRBD2 (5 bases each). Trimming cost V 1 base and J 5 bases, with 25 bases left between them. Germline V gene sequence: CDR1 KGHSH, CDR2 LQKENI. There are 19 residues in the CDR3. The CDR3 DNA is TGTGCCAGCTCACCACAACCTAGATTGCAGGGAGTAACAAAAGATACGCAGTATTTT. It encodes CASSPQPRLQGVTKDTQYF.

The CDR3 region is CAWSTPTNKQFF. The CDR3 DNA is TGTGCCTGGAGTACTCCGACTAACAAGCAGTTCTTC. V gene TRBV30 combines with J gene TRBJ2-1; TRBD2 might be the D (5 bases). Germline lookup yields CDR1 GTSNPN and CDR2 SVGIG (reference sequence). The CDR3 is 12 residues long. With 2 bases removed from V and 11 bases from J, the gap between germline ends came to 13 bases.

V usage is TRBV27 and J usage is TRBJ2-1, with 8 positions matching TRBD2. Germline trimming cut 5 bases from V and 4 bases from J; bases unmatched to any gene: 7. The CDR3 runs to 15 residues. Germline V gene data show CDR1 as MNHEY and CDR2 as SMNVEV (reference sequence). In DNA form, the CDR3 reads TGTGCCAGCAGTCGATTAGCGGGACCTTACAATGAGCAGTTCTTC. It is translated as CASSRLAGPYNEQFF.

The chain employs TRBV30 and TRBJ1-4, with TRBD1 matching 7 bases. The CDR3 sequence is 14 residues long. The V gene end was trimmed by 4 bases and the J gene end by 4 bases; junction bases not matched to a gene: 6. In germline, CDR1 is GTSNPN, CDR2 SVGIG (reference sequence). CDR3 sequence reads: CAWTAGTVNEKLFF. CDR3 nucleotides: TGTGCCTGGACCGCGGGGACAGTTAATGAAAAACTGTTTTTT.

This rearrangement joins TRBV27 to TRBJ2-3; 9 bases align to TRBD1. Trimming cost V 8 bases and J 3 bases; bases outside gene matches: 3. Germline CDR1 and CDR2: MNHEY and SMNVEV (reference sequence). The CDR3 totals 13 residues. CDR3 nucleotides: TGTGCCAGCCAGGACAGGGGTACAGATACGCAGTATTTT. It translates to CASQDRGTDTQYF.

The chain recombines TRBV9 with TRBJ2-3; possibly TRBD2 for D (5 bases). Germline V CDR1 and CDR2: SGDLS, YYNGEE. V was cut by 0 bases and J by 0 bases, with 8 bases left in between. The CDR3 totals 15 residues. DNA for the CDR3: TGTGCCAGCAGCGTAGCGGGATCTAGCACAGATACGCAGTATTTT. Amino acid sequence: CASSVAGSSTDTQYF.

J is TRBJ2-3 and V is TRBV6-6, with TRBD2 matching over 7 bases. Germline values: CDR1 MNHNY, CDR2 SVGAGI (reference sequence). CDR3 length equals 11 residues. Trimming cost V 5 bases and J 8 bases; bases outside gene matches: 1. CDR3 nucleotides: TGTGCCAGCAGTGAGCGGGGTACGCAGTATTTT. It is translated as CASSERGTQYF.

The V gene is TRBV5-8, the J gene TRBJ1-1; no definite D call. Deletions cut 4 bases from V and 0 bases from J, with 10 bases between. Germline CDR1 and CDR2: SGHTS and YDEGEE. This CDR3 spans 14 amino acids. The CDR3 DNA sequence: TGTGCCAGCAGCCGTAATGCCGTGAACACTGAAGCTTTCTTT. Amino acid sequence: CASSRNAVNTEAFF.

The V and J genes are TRBV11-2 and TRBJ1-1, with D uncertain. V was clipped by 3 bases and J by 0 bases, with 5 bases between them. Germline-derived CDR1 and CDR2 are SGHAT and FQNNGV. The CDR3 contains 13 residues. The CDR3 region has the DNA TGTGCCAGCAGCTTTCAATTGAACACTGAAGCTTTCTTT. Translation: CASSFQLNTEAFF.

The chain has TRBV30 and TRBJ1-2, with D possibly matching TRBD1 (6 bases). The CDR3 covers 14 residues. V shed 3 bases and J shed 2 bases, with 13 bases lying between them. CDR1 is GTSNPN, CDR2 SVGIG, per germline (reference sequence). The CDR3 DNA sequence: TGTGCCTGGAGACAGGGTGTAACGAACTATGGCTACACCTTC. It yields the protein CAWRQGVTNYGYTF.

This rearrangement joins TRBV11-3 to TRBJ2-2, with TRBD2 matching over 10 bases. Unmatched junction bases numbered 9, after V lost 4 bases and J lost 4 bases. Germline CDR1 and CDR2: SGHNT and YENEEA. The length of the CDR3 is 17 residues. Written as DNA, the CDR3 is TGTGCCAGCAGCTCGCCGGGGACTAGCGAAGCCACCGGGGAGCTGTTTTTT. Translation: CASSSPGTSEATGELFF.

The chain carries TRBV7-9 and TRBJ2-3; TRBD2 agrees at 12 bases. The germline CDR1 and CDR2 sequences are SEHNR and FQNEAQ (reference sequence). This CDR3 spans 14 amino acids. Trimming at V came to 10 bases and at J to 1 base, leaving 3 bases not matched to a gene. The CDR3, as DNA: TGTGCCACCCGGACTAGCGGGGGCACAGATACGCAGTATTTT. Translating it yields CATRTSGGTDTQYF. The whole variable domain, remainder taken from reference TRBV7-9 and TRBJ2-3, is DTGVSQNPRHKITKRGQNVTFRCDPISEHNRLYWYRQTLGQGPEFLTYFQNEAQLEKSRLLSDRFSAERPKGSFSTLEIQRTEQGDSAMYLCATRTSGGTDTQYFGPGTRLTVL.

The rearrangement uses TRBV2 and TRBJ2-1; D is unclear. The V and J ends lost 4 bases and 5 bases respectively, with 9 bases between them. CDR3 length: 13 residues. Germline V gene lookup returns CDR1 SNHLY and CDR2 FYNNEI. The CDR3 is CASSGLVDNEQFF. CDR3 in DNA: TGTGCCAGCAGTGGTCTAGTCGACAATGAGCAGTTCTTC.

This rearrangement joins TRBV6-6 to TRBJ2-3; tentatively, D is TRBD1 (6 bases). Germline CDR1 reads MNHNY; CDR2 reads SVGAGI (reference sequence). Trimming stripped 7 bases from V and 2 bases from J, with 10 bases between. This CDR3 region has 13 residues. The CDR3 loop reads CASKKGDTDTQYF. The CDR3 DNA reads as TGTGCCAGCAAAAAGGGGGACACAGATACGCAGTATTTT.

CDR3 loop: CASRREWDTEAFF. DNA of the CDR3: TGTGCCAGCAGACGGGAATGGGACACTGAAGCTTTCTTT. The chain is built from TRBV6-1 and TRBJ1-1; D unclear. The CDR3 runs 13 residues. V lost 6 bases and J lost 3, with 11 bases in between. In germline, CDR1 is MNHNS, CDR2 SASEGT.

This chain joins TRBV6-1 and TRBJ2-7; possibly TRBD1 for D (5 bases). The germline V gene has CDR1 MNHNS and CDR2 SASEGT. The ends were cut back, 4 bases at V and 0 bases at J, with 7 bases in the middle. CDR3 size: 13 residues. The CDR3: CASSVRVSYEQYF. The CDR3 DNA reads TGTGCCAGCAGTGTCAGGGTCTCCTACGAGCAGTACTTC.